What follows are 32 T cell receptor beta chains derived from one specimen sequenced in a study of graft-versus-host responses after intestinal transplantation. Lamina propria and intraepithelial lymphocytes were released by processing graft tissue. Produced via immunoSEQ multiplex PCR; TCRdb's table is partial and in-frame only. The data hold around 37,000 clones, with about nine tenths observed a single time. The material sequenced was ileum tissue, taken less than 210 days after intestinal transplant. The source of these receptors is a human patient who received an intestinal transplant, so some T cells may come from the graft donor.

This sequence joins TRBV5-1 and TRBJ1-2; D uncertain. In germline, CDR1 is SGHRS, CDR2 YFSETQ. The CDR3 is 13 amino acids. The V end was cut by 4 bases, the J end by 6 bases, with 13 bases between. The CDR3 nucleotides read TGCGCCAGCAGCCAGGCAGTTCGGGATGGCTACACCTTC. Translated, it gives CASSQAVRDGYTF.

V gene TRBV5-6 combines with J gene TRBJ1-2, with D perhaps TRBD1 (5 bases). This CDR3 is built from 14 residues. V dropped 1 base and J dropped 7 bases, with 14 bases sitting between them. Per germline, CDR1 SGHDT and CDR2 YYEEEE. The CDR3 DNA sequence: TGTGCCAGCAGCTTGTTCCAGGGTATTAGTGGCTACACCTTC. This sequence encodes CASSLFQGISGYTF.

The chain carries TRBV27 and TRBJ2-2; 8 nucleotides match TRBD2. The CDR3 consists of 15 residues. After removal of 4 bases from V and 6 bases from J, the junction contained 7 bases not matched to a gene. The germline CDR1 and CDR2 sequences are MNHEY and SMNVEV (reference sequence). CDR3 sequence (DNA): TGTGCCAGCAGTTCCCGCGGGGGGAGTTCCGGGGAGCTGTTTTTT. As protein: CASSSRGGSSGELFF.

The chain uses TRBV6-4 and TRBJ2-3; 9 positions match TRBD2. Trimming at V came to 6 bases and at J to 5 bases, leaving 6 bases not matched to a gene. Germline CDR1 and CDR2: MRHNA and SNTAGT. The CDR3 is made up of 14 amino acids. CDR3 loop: CASSGAGGEDTQYF. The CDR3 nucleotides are TGTGCCAGCAGCGGCGCGGGGGGGGAAGATACGCAGTATTTT.

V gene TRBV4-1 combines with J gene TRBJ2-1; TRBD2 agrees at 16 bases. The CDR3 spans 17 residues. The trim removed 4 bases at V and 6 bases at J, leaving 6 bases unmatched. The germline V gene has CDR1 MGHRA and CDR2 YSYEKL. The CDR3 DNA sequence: TGCGCCAGCAGCCTTTCCGGGACTAGCGGGGGGGCCAATGAGCAGTTCTTC. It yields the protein CASSLSGTSGGANEQFF.

The CDR3 protein is CASSLLVGEQYF. In DNA, the CDR3 is TGTGCCAGCAGCTTGCTAGTTGGCGAGCAGTACTTC. The J gene is TRBJ2-7, the V gene TRBV11-2; D is unresolved. The CDR3 loop spans 12 amino acids. Germline V lookup: CDR1 SGHAT, CDR2 FQNNGV. Between the trimmed V and J ends, which lost 3 bases and 6 bases, there was a span of 9 bases. Full variable domain (rest looked up from reference TRBV11-2 and TRBJ2-7): EAGVAQSPRYKIIEKRQSVAFWCNPISGHATLYWYQQILGQGPKLLIQFQNNGVVDDSQLPKDRFSAERLKGVDSTLKIQPAKLEDSAVYLCASSLLVGEQYFGPGTRLTVT.

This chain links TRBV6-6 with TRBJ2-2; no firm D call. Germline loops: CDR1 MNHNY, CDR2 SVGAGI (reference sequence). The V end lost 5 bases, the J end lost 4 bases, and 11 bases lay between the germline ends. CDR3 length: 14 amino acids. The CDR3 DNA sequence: TGTGCCAGCAGTATTAGGAGTGGCACCGGGGAGCTGTTTTTT. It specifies CASSIRSGTGELFF.

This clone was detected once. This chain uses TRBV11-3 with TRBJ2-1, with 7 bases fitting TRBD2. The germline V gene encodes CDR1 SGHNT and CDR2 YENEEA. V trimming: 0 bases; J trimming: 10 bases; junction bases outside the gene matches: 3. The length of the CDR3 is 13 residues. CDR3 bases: TGTGCCAGCAGCTTAGACCAAGCGGGAGAGCAGTTCTTC. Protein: CASSLDQAGEQFF.

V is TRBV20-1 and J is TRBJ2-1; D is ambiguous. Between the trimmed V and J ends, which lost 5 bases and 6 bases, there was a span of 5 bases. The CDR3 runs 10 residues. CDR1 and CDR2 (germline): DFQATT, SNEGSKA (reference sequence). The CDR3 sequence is CSAYFNEQFF. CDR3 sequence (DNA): TGCAGTGCTTATTTCAATGAGCAGTTCTTC.

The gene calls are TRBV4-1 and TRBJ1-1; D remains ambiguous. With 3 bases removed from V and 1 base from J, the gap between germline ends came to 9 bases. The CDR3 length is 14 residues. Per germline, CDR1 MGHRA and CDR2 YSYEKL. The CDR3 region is CASSHNAQNTEAFF. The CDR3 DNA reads TGCGCCAGCAGCCATAACGCACAGAACACTGAAGCTTTCTTT.

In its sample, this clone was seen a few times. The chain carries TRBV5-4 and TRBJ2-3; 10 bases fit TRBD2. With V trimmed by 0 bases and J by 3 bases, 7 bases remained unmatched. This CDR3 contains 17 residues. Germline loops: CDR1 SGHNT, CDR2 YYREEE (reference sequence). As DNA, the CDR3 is TGTGCCAGCAGCTTGGCCCCTAGCGGGAGCGTTACAGATACGCAGTATTTT. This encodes CASSLAPSGSVTDTQYF.

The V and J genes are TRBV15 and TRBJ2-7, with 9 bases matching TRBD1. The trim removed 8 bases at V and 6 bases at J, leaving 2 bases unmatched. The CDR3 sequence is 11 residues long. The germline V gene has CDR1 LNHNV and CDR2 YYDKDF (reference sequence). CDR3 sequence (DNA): TGTGCCACCGGGACAGGGCGCGAGCAGTACTTC. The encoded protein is CATGTGREQYF.

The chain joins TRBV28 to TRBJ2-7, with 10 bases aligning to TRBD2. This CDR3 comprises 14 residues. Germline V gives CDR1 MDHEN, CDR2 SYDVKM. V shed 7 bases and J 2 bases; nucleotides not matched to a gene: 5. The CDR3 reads CASNPSGGAYEQYF. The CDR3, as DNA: TGTGCCAGCAACCCTAGCGGGGGTGCCTACGAGCAGTACTTC.

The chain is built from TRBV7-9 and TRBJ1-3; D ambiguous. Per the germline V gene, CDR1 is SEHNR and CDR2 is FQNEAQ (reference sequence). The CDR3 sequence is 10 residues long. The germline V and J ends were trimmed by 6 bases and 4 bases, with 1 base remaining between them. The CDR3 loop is CASRGNTIYF. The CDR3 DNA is TGTGCCAGCAGAGGAAACACCATATATTTT.

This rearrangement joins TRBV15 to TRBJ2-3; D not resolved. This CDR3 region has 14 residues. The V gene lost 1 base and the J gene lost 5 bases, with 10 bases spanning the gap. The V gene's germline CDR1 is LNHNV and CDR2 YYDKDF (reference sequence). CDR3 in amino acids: CATSRAPTIDTQYF. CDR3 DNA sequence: TGTGCCACCAGCAGAGCCCCCACTATAGATACGCAGTATTTT. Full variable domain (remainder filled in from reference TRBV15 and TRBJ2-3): DAMVIQNPRYQVTQFGKPVTLSCSQTLNHNVMYWYQQKSSQAPKLLFHYYDKDFNNEADTPDNFQSRRPNTSFCFLDIRSPGLGDTAMYLCATSRAPTIDTQYFGPGTRLTVL.

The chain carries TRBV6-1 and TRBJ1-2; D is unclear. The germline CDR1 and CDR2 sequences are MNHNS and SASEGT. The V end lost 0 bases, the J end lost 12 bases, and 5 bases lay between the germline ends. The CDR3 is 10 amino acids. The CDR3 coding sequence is TGTGCCAGCAGTGAAGCCGCTCACACCTTC. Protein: CASSEAAHTF.

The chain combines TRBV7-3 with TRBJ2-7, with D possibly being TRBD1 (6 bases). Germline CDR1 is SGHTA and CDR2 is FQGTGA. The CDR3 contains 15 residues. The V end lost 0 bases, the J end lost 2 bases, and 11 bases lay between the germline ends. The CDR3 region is CASSLTGGEAYEQYF. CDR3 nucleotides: TGTGCCAGCAGCTTAACAGGGGGAGAGGCCTACGAGCAGTACTTC.

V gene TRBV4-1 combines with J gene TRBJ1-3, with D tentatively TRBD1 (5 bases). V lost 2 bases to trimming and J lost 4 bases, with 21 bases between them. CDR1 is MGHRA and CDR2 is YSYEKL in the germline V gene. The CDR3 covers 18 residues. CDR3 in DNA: TGCGCCAGCAGCCAAACGGGCTCTTTAGGGACGGGGGGAAACACCATATATTTT. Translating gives CASSQTGSLGTGGNTIYF.

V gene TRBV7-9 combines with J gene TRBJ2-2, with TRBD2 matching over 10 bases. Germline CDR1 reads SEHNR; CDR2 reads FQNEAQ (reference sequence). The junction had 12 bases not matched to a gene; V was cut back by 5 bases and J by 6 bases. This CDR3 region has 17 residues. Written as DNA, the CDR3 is TGTGCCAGCAGCCCGGGGGTCCTAGCGGGAGAGGCCGGGGAGCTGTTTTTT. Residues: CASSPGVLAGEAGELFF.

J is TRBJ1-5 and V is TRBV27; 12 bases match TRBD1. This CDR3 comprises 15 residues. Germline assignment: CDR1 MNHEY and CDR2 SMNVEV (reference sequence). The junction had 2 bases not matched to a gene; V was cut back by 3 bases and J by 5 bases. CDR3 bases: TGTGCCAGCAGTTTGGGACAGGGGGCTCATCAGCCCCAGCATTTT. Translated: CASSLGQGAHQPQHF.

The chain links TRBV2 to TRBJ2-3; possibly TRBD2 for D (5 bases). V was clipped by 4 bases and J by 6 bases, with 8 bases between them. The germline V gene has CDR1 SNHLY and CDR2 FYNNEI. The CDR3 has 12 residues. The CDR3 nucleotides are TGTGCCAGCAGTGTATCTAGCGATACGCAGTATTTT. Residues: CASSVSSDTQYF.

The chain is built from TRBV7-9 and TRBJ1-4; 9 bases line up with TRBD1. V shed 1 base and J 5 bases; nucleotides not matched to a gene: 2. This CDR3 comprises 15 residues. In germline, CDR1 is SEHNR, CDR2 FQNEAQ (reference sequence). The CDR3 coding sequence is TGTGCCAGCAGCTTAGTAGGGACAGGGAATGAAAAACTGTTTTTT. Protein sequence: CASSLVGTGNEKLFF.

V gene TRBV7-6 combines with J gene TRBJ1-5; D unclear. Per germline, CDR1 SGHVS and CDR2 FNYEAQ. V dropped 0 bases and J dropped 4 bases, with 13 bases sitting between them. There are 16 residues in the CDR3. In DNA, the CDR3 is TGTGCCAGCAGCTTAGCTAGGGTTGCGGGAAATCAGCCCCAGCATTTT. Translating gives CASSLARVAGNQPQHF. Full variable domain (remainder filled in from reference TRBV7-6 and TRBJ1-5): GAGVSQSPRYKVTKRGQDVALRCDPISGHVSLYWYRQALGQGPEFLTYFNYEAQQDKSGLPNDRFSAERPEGSISTLTIQRTEQRDSAMYRCASSLARVAGNQPQHFGDGTRLSIL.

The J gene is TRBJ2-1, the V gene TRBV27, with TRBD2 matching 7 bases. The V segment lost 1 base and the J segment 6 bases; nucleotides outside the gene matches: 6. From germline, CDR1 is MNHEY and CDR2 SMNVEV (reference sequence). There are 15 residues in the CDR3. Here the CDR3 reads CASSLLASGFNEQFF. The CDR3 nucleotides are TGTGCCAGCAGTTTATTGGCTAGCGGATTCAATGAGCAGTTCTTC.

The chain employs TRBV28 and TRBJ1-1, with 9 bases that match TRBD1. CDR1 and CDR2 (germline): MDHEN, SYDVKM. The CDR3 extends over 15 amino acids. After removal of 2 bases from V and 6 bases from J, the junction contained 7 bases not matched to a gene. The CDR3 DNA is TGTGCCAGCAGTTTAGGGACAGGGTGGACAGCTGAAGCTTTCTTT. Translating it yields CASSLGTGWTAEAFF.

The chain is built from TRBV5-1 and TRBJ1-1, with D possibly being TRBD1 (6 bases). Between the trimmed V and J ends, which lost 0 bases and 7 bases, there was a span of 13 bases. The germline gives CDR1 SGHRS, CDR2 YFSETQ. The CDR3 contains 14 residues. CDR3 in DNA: TGCGCCAGCAGCTTGGCCTTGGGACAAGGTGAAGCTTTCTTT. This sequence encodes CASSLALGQGEAFF.

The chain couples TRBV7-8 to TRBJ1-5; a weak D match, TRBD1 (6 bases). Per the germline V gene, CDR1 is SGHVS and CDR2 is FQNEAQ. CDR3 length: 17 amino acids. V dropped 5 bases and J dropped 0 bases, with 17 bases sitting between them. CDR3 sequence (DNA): TGTGCCAGCAGCCCGCGGACAGAGCTCTATAGCAATCAGCCCCAGCATTTT. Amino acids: CASSPRTELYSNQPQHF.

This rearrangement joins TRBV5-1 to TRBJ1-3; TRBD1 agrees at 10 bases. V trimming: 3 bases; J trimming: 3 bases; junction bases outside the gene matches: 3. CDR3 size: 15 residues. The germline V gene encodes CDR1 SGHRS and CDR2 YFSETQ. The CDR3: CASSSGTGVGNTIYF. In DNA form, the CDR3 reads TGCGCCAGCAGCTCCGGGACAGGGGTTGGAAACACCATATATTTT.

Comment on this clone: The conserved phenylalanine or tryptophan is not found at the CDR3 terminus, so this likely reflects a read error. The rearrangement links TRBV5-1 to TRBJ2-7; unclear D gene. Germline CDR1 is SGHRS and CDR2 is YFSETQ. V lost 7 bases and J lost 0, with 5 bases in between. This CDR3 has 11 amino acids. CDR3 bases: TGCGCCAGCGCCGACTCCTACGAGCAGTACCTC. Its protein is CASADSYEQYL.

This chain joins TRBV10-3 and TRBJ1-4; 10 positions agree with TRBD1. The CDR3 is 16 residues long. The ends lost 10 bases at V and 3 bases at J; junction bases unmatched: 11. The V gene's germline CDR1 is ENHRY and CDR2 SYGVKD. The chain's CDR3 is CASRQGAEGSNEKLFF. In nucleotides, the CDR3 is TGTGCCAGCCGACAGGGGGCGGAAGGGTCTAATGAAAAACTGTTTTTT.

This CDR3 reads CATSRGTGWNEQFF. CDR3 nucleotide sequence: TGTGCCACCAGCAGAGGCACAGGGTGGAATGAGCAGTTCTTC. The chain uses TRBV15 and TRBJ2-1, with D perhaps matching TRBD1 (6 bases). CDR1 is LNHNV and CDR2 is YYDKDF in the germline V gene (reference sequence). The CDR3 is made up of 14 amino acids. Trimming pared 1 base from V and 7 bases from J, leaving 11 bases between.

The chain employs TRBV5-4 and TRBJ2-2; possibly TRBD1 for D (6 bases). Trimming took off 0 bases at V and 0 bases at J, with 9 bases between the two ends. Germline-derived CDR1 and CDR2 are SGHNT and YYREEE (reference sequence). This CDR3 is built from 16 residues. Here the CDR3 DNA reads TGTGCCAGCAGCTTGGGGGGACACCCGAACACCGGGGAGCTGTTTTTT. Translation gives CASSLGGHPNTGELFF. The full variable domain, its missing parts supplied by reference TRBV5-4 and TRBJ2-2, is ETGVTQSPTHLIKTRGQQVTLRCSSQSGHNTVSWYQQALGQGPQFIFQYYREEENGRGNFPPRFSGLQFPNYSSELNVNALELDDSALYLCASSLGGHPNTGELFFGEGSRLTVL.